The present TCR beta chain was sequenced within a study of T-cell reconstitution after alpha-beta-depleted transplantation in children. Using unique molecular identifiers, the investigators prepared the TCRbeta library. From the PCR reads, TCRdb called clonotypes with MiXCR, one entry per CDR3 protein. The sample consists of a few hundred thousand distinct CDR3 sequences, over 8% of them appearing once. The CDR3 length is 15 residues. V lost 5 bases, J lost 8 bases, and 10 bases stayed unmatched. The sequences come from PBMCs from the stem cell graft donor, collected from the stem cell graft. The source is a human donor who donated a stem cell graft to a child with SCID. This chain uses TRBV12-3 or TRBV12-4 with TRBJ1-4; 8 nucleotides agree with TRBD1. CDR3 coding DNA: TGTGCCAGCAGTCCGACAGGGGAGGTTTGGGAAAAACTGTTTTTT. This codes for CASSPTGEVWEKLFF.